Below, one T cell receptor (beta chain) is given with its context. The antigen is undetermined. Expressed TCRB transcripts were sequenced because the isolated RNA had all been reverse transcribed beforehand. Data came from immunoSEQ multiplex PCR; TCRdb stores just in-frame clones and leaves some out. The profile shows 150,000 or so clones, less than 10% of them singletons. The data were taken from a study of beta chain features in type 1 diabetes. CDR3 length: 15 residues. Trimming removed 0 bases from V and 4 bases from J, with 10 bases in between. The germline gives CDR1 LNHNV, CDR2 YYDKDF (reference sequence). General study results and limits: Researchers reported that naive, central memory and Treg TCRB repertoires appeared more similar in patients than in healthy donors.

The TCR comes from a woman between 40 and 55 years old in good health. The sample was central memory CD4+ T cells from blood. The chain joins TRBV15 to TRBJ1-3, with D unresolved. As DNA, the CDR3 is TGTGCCACCAGCAGAGATTTGGGAGAAGGAAACACCATATATTTT. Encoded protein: CATSRDLGEGNTIYF.